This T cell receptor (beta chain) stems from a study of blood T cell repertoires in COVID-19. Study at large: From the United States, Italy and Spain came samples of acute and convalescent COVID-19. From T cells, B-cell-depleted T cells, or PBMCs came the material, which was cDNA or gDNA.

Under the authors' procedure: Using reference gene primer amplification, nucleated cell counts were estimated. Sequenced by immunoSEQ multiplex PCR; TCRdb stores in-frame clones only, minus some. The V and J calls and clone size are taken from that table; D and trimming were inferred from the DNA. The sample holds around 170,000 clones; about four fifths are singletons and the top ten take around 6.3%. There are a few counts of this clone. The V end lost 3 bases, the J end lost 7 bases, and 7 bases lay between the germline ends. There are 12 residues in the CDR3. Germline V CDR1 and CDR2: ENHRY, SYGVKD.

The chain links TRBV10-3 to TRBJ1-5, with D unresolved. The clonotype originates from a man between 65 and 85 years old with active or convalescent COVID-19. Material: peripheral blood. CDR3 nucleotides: TGTGCCATCAGTGACGGCGGGCAGCCCCAGCATTTT. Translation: CAISDGGQPQHF.